These T cell receptor beta chains were read from a single sample in a study of Ad26.COV2.S vaccination and SARS-CoV-2 variants. Produced via immunoSEQ multiplex PCR; TCRdb's table is partial and in-frame only. The data hold about 350,000 clones, with 80% to 90% observed a single time. The source was peripheral blood, collected in a trial of Ad26.COV2.S vaccine versus placebo. Receptor source: a person aged 18-60 years who received the Ad26.COV2.S COVID-19 vaccine or a placebo. CDR3s include the opening cysteine and the closing phenylalanine or tryptophan. A D gene is named only where the DNA matches it firmly. Clone size appears in some rows only: once, few, many, or a class for an expanded clone.

CSVRKRGSSYNEQFF,TGCAGCGTCCGAAAGCGGGGGAGCTCCTACAATGAGCAGTTCTTC,TRBV29-1,TRBD2,TRBJ2-1,NA
CASSLIAQETQYF,TGCGCCAGCAGTCTTATCGCCCAAGAGACCCAGTACTTC,TRBV5-1,NA,TRBJ2-5,NA
CASSFQLDWSPGYEQYF,TGTGCCAGCAGCTTTCAATTAGACTGGTCCCCGGGCTACGAGCAGTACTTC,TRBV7-2,NA,TRBJ2-7,NA
CASNSGGLGYGYTF,TGTGCCAGTAATTCAGGGGGCCTGGGCTATGGCTACACCTTC,TRBV19,TRBD1,TRBJ1-2,once
CASSPRTSASVGELFF,TGCGCCAGCAGCCCCCGGACTAGCGCCTCTGTCGGGGAGCTGTTTTTT,TRBV4-3,TRBD2,TRBJ2-2,NA
CASSFSRTPAYEQYF,TGTGCCAGCAGCTTTTCTAGGACACCCGCCTACGAGCAGTACTTC,TRBV7-9,NA,TRBJ2-7,NA
CASRHRDRGSETQYF,TGTGCCAGCAGACACCGGGACAGGGGGTCGGAGACCCAGTACTTC,TRBV7-9,TRBD1,TRBJ2-5,once
CASSQADGSSYEQYF,TGTGCCAGCAGCCAAGCCGACGGTAGCTCCTACGAGCAGTACTTC,TRBV3-1/TRBV3-2,NA,TRBJ2-7,NA
CASSLSGGTGNTGELFF,TGTGCCAGCAGTTTATCGGGAGGGACAGGGAACACCGGGGAGCTGTTTTTT,TRBV27,NA,TRBJ2-2,once
CASSSMDREGEAFF,TGTGCCAGCAGTTCTATGGACAGGGAGGGTGAAGCTTTCTTT,TRBV2,TRBD1,TRBJ1-1,once
CATSSGTSAGEQFF,TGTGCCACCAGCAGTGGGACTAGCGCGGGTGAGCAGTTCTTC,TRBV15,TRBD2,TRBJ2-1,NA
CASSLAGDNSPLHF,TGTGCCAGCAGCTTAGCAGGGGACAATTCACCCCTCCACTTT,TRBV7-8,NA,TRBJ1-6,NA
CASSLLGQAYNSPLHF,TGTGCCAGCAGTTTACTGGGGCAGGCCTATAATTCACCCCTCCACTTT,TRBV28,NA,TRBJ1-6,NA
CASSSGGGDTGELFF,TGTGCCAGCAGTTCAGGGGGGGGCGACACCGGGGAGCTGTTTTTT,TRBV6-6,NA,TRBJ2-2,NA
CASTRDNSYEQYF,TGTGCCAGCACCCGGGACAACTCCTACGAGCAGTACTTC,TRBV28,NA,TRBJ2-7,NA
CSGGLGYGYTF,TGCAGTGGAGGGCTGGGCTATGGCTACACCTTC,TRBV20-1,NA,TRBJ1-2,few
CASSPLQSQETQYF,TGCGCCAGCAGCCCACTACAGAGTCAAGAGACCCAGTACTTC,TRBV5-1,NA,TRBJ2-5,NA
CASSPGQGTFYGYTF,TGTGCCAGTAGTCCGGGACAGGGGACCTTCTATGGCTACACCTTC,TRBV19,TRBD1,TRBJ1-2,NA
CAWSDWGNTIYF,TGTGCCTGGAGTGATTGGGGAAACACCATATATTTT,TRBV30,NA,TRBJ1-3,NA
CASSSVASGGTDTQYF,TGTGCCAGCAGCTCAGTGGCTAGCGGGGGCACAGATACGCAGTATTTT,TRBV11-2,TRBD2,TRBJ2-3,NA
CASGSLGRSQHF,TGTGCCAGCGGATCCCTAGGGAGGTCCCAGCATTTT,TRBV12-3/TRBV12-4,NA,TRBJ1-5,NA
CASSPRGGAPNEQFF,TGTGCCAGCAGCCCCCGCGGGGGGGCGCCCAATGAGCAGTTCTTC,TRBV3-1/TRBV3-2,TRBD2,TRBJ2-1,NA
CASSLHQRRQGSGTGELFF,TGTGCCAGCAGCTTACACCAGAGGAGACAGGGATCGGGGACCGGGGAGCTGTTTTTT,TRBV7-8,TRBD1,TRBJ2-2,NA
CASSQTVPYEQYF,TGTGCCAGCAGCCAGACAGTTCCCTACGAGCAGTACTTC,TRBV7-2,NA,TRBJ2-7,NA
CASSVSWGFPKNIQYF,TGTGCCAGCAGCGTATCCTGGGGGTTTCCCAAAAACATTCAGTACTTC,TRBV9,NA,TRBJ2-4,NA
CAWNGGFGYEQYF,TGTGCCTGGAACGGGGGGTTTGGCTACGAGCAGTACTTC,TRBV30,TRBD2,TRBJ2-7,once
CASSVSPDRGYEQYF,TGTGCCAGCAGCGTTTCCCCGGACAGGGGTTACGAGCAGTACTTC,TRBV28,TRBD1,TRBJ2-7,NA
CASSLTPNSYSPLHF,TGTGCCAGCAGTTTGACACCAAACTCCTATTCACCCCTCCACTTT,TRBV27,NA,TRBJ1-6,once
CASSFFGGQNTEAFF,TGCGCCAGCAGCTTTTTTGGGGGACAGAACACTGAAGCTTTCTTT,TRBV5-1,NA,TRBJ1-1,NA
CASLLVGTYEQYF,TGTGCCAGCCTCTTAGTAGGCACCTACGAGCAGTACTTC,TRBV27,NA,TRBJ2-7,NA
CASRGRGVAKNIQYF,TGTGCCAGTAGAGGACGGGGAGTAGCCAAAAACATTCAGTACTTC,TRBV19,NA,TRBJ2-4,once
CASSVATGPGNTIYF,TGTGCCAGCAGCGTAGCCACAGGTCCTGGAAACACCATATATTTT,TRBV9,NA,TRBJ1-3,NA
CASSKTSGGYNEQFF,TGTGCCAGCAGCAAGACTAGCGGGGGCTACAATGAGCAGTTCTTC,TRBV7-2,TRBD2,TRBJ2-1,NA
CASSLEGSYYEQYF,TGTGCCAGCAGCTTGGAGGGCAGCTACTACGAGCAGTACTTC,TRBV5-4,NA,TRBJ2-7,NA
CASSLERGQGGDTQYF,TGCGCCAGCAGCCTAGAAAGAGGACAGGGTGGAGATACGCAGTATTTT,TRBV4-1,TRBD1,TRBJ2-3,once